The clone carrying this T cell receptor (beta chain) was found many times. Its specificity is not known. The entry originates in a study of regulatory T cells in long-lasting Graves disease. Regarding the study as a whole: Whereas new patients shared 800 to 1,000 public clonotypes, persistent patients shared more, at under 3,500.

Documented time point: persistent/refractory GD, antithyroid drugs over 5 years with positive TRAb. Preparation of the TCR library used RNA extracted from PBMCs. The collection involved drawing 7.5 to 9.5 milliliters of peripheral blood into EDTA tubes. Through Arm-PCR of CDR3 regions and iRepertoire HTBI primers, TCR beta libraries were built. TCRdb independently ran MiXCR on the multiplex PCR reads; one entry per CDR3 protein. The table records around 450,000 distinct CDR3 sequences, 20% to 25% of them present only once. Germline CDR1 and CDR2: SGHAT and FQDESV (reference sequence). Trimming took off 5 bases at V and 0 bases at J, with 13 bases between the two ends. The CDR3 runs 16 residues.

The specimen comprised peripheral blood mononuclear cells (PBMCs), sampled when the disease was refractory, from a patient treated with antithyroid drugs. The gene calls are TRBV11-1 and TRBJ1-4; a possible D gene is TRBD1 (5 bases). This clonotype originated in a female donor with Graves disease. Here the CDR3 DNA reads TGTGCCAGCAGCCCGGGGAGACAGTCAACTAATGAAAAACTGTTTTTT. It specifies CASSPGRQSTNEKLFF.